This record covers a single T cell receptor beta chain. Antigen unknown. The data originate from a study of CD8 T cells in ankylosing spondylitis. CDR1 is MNHEY, CDR2 SVGEGT, per germline. The ends were cut back, 4 bases at V and 7 bases at J, with 16 bases in the middle. The CDR3 consists of 15 residues. MiXCR was run by TCRdb on the 5' RACE reads, yielding one entry per CDR3 protein. The sample shows 37,000 or so distinct CDR3 sequences, about 15% of them seen only once. Overall study results and limits: Ankylosing spondylitis blood seemed to carry a telltale TCR beta motif made of seven or eight highly homologous variants. Significant enrichment of disease-linked clones was reported in matched ankylosing spondylitis synovial fluid.

This chain uses TRBV6-2 or TRBV6-3 with TRBJ2-2; D call uncertain. The receptor's source is a male donor with ankylosing spondylitis or in good health (not recorded which). What was sequenced was blood. CDR3 sequence (DNA): TGTGCCAGCAGTTGGGTATATCAGGATCGCGGGGAGCTGTTTTTT. Translating gives CASSWVYQDRGELFF.